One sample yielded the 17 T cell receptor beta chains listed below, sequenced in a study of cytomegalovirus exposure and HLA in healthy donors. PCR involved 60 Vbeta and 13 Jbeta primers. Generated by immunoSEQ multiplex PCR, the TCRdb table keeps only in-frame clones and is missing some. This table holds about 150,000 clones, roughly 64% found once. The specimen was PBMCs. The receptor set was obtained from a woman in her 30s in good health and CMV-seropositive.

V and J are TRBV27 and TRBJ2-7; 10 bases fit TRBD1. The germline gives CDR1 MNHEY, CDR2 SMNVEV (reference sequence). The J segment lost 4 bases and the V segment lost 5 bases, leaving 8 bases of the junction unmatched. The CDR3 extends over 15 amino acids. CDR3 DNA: TGTGCCAGCAGTGCGGACAGGGGGACGCCATACGAGCAGTACTTC. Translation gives CASSADRGTPYEQYF.

CDR3 in amino acids: CASSAYRDTMMNTEAFF. Here the CDR3 DNA reads TGTGCCAGCAGCGCCTACCGGGACACAATGATGAACACTGAAGCTTTCTTT. The genes are TRBV11-3 and TRBJ1-1; the D gene is possibly TRBD1 (6 bases). Germline assignment: CDR1 SGHNT and CDR2 YENEEA. The CDR3 has 17 residues. Trimming stripped 5 bases from V and 0 bases from J, with 19 bases between.

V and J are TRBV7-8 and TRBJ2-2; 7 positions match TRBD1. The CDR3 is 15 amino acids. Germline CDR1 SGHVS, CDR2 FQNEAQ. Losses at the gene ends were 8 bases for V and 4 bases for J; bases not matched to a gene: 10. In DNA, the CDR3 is TGTGCCAGCGGATCAACAGGGGCGGGCACCGGGGAGCTGTTTTTT. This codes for CASGSTGAGTGELFF.

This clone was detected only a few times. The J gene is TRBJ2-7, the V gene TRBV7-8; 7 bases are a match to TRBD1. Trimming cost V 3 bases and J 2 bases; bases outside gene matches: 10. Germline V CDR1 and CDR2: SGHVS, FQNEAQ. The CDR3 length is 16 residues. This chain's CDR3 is CASSLGTAYAAYEQYF. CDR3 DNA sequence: TGTGCCAGCAGCTTGGGGACAGCGTACGCCGCCTACGAGCAGTACTTC. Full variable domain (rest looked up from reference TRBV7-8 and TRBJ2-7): GAGVSQSPRYKVAKRGQDVALRCDPISGHVSLFWYQQALGQGPEFLTYFQNEAQLDKSGLPSDRFFAERPEGSVSTLKIQRTQQEDSAVYLCASSLGTAYAAYEQYFGPGTRLTVT.

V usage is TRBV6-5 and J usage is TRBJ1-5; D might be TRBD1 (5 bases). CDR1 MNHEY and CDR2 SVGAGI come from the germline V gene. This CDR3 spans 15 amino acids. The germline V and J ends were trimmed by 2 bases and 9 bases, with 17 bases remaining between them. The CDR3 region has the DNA TGTGCCAGCAGTTACCGGGCGACAGATCACGGGCCCCAGCATTTT. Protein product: CASSYRATDHGPQHF.

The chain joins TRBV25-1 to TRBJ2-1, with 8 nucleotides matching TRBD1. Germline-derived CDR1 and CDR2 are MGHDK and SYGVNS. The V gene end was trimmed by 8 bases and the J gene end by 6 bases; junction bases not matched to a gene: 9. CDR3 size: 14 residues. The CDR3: CASGWQGASNEQFF. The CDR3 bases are TGTGCCAGCGGTTGGCAGGGGGCAAGCAATGAGCAGTTCTTC.

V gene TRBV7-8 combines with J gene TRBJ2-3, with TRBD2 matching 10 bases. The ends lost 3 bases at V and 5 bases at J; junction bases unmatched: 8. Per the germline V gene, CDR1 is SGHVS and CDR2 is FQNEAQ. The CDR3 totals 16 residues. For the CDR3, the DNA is TGTGCCAGCAGCTTCGCAGCGGGGGGGCCCGGAGATACGCAGTATTTT. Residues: CASSFAAGGPGDTQYF.

The CDR3 nucleotides are TGTGCCAGCAGCCCCCGTCTGGGACAGGGAACTGAAGCTTTCTTT. Translating it yields CASSPRLGQGTEAFF. The rearrangement links TRBV11-1 to TRBJ1-1, with 9 bases identical to TRBD1. The length of the CDR3 is 15 residues. CDR1 SGHAT and CDR2 FQDESV come from the germline V gene (reference sequence). Trimming removed 5 bases from V and 5 bases from J; junction bases left unmatched: 9. Looking up the rest from reference TRBV11-1 and TRBJ1-1 gives the full variable domain: EAEVAQSPRYKITEKSQAVAFWCDPISGHATLYWYRQILGQGPELLVQFQDESVVDDSQLPKDRFSAERLKGVDSTLKIQPAELGDSAMYLCASSPRLGQGTEAFFGQGTRLTVV.

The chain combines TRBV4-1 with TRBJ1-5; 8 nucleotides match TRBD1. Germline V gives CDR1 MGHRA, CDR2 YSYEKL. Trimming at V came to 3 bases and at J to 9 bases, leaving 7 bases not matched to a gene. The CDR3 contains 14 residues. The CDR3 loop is CASSQGQAAGPQHF. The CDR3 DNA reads TGCGCCAGCAGCCAGGGACAGGCCGCGGGGCCCCAGCATTTT.

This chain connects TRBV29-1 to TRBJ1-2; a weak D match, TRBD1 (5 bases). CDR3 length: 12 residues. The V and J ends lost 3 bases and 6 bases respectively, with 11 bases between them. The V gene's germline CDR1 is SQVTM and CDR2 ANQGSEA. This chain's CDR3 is CSVEVGEDGYTF. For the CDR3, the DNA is TGCAGCGTTGAGGTAGGGGAGGATGGCTACACCTTC. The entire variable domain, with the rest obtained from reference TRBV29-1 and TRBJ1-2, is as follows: SAVISQKPSRDICQRGTSLTIQCQVDSQVTMMFWYRQQPGQSLTLIATANQGSEATYESGFVIDKFPISRPNLTFSTLTVSNMSPEDSSIYLCSVEVGEDGYTFGSGTRLTVV.

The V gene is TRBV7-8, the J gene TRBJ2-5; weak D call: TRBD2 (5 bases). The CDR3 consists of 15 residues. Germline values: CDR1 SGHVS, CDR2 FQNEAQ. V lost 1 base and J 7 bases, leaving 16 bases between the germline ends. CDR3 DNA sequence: TGTGCCAGCAGCTTAGAATCGCCTAGGGCGGGGACCCAGTACTTC. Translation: CASSLESPRAGTQYF.

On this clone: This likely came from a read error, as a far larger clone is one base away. The CDR3, as DNA: TGTGCCAGCGCGACAGGGGAGAGTACTGAACCTTTCTTT. Translated: CASATGESTEPFF. The chain couples TRBV6-6 to TRBJ1-1; 8 nucleotides align to TRBD1. CDR3 length: 13 amino acids. Germline V gives CDR1 MNHNY, CDR2 SVGAGI (reference sequence).

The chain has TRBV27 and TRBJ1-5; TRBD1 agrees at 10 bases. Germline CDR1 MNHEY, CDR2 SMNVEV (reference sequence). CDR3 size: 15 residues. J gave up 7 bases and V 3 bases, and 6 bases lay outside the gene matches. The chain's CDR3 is CASSLAGTGVQPQHF. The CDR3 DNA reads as TGTGCCAGCAGTTTGGCCGGGACAGGGGTCCAGCCCCAGCATTTT.

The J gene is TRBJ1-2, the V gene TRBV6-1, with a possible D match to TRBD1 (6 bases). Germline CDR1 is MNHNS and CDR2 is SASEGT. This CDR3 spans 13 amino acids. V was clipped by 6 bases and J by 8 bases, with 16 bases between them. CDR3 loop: CASRLTGSSGYTF. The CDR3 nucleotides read TGTGCCAGCAGATTAACAGGGTCTTCGGGCTACACCTTC.

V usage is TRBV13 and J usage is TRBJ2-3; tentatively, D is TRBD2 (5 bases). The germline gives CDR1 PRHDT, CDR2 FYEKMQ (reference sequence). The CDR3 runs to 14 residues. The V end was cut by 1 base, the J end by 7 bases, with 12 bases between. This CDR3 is CASSLDRLLNTQYF. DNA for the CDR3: TGTGCCAGCAGCTTAGACCGACTATTAAATACGCAGTATTTT. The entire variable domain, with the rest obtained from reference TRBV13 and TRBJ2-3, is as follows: AAGVIQSPRHLIKEKRETATLKCYPIPRHDTVYWYQQGPGQDPQFLISFYEKMQSDKGSIPDRFSAQQFSDYHSELNMSSLELGDSALYFCASSLDRLLNTQYFGPGTRLTVL.

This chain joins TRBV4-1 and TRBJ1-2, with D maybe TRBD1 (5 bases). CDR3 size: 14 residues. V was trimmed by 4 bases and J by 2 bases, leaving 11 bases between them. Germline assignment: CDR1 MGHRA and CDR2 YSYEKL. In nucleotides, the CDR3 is TGCGCCAGCAGCCCGGGACTGCAGAACTATGGCTACACCTTC. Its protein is CASSPGLQNYGYTF.

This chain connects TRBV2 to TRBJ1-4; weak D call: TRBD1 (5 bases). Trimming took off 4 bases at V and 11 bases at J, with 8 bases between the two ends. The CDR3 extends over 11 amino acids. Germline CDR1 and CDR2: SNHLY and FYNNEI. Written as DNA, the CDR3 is TGTGCCAGCAGTGTGGCAGGGAAACTGTTTTTT. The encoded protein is CASSVAGKLFF.